Each of the 5 T cell receptor beta chains below was sequenced from the same sample in a study of shared clonotypes between healthy human individuals (dated by TCRdb to 2019 to 2021). The library was produced with the immunoSEQ multiplex PCR assay. TCRdb re-hosts the immuneACCESS table, in-frame sequences only. Its copies lack some clones; in the studies checked, an unresolved V gene accounts for under half of them, and the cause for the rest is not known. The sample includes some 2,000,000 clones, with about 95% observed a single time. The ten largest clones represent 0.1% to 0.15% of the sample. Sequencing was performed on naive CD4+ T cells sorted from blood. Taken with the paper, the label for cell subset or site translates to: CD45RA+ positively selected. All receptors come from a man between 18 and 29 years old in good health.

The J gene is TRBJ2-7, the V gene TRBV27, with TRBD2 as a possible D gene (7 bases). The V and J ends lost 5 bases and 5 bases respectively, with 13 bases between them. Germline V CDR1 and CDR2: MNHEY, SMNVEV (reference sequence). The CDR3 length is 13 residues. This CDR3 reads CASSGRGRDEQYF. CDR3 nucleotide sequence: TGTGCCAGCAGTGGGAGGGGGAGGGACGAGCAGTACTTC.

V and J are TRBV5-1 and TRBJ2-7; TRBD2 matches 10 bases. Germline CDR1 and CDR2: SGHRS and YFSETQ. This CDR3 comprises 15 residues. Trimming at V came to 3 bases and at J to 3 bases, leaving 6 bases not matched to a gene. DNA for the CDR3: TGCGCCAGCAGCTCAGCGGGAGGGTTGAACTACGAGCAGTACTTC. Translating it yields CASSSAGGLNYEQYF.

For this clone: The sample has other DNA sequences that encode this CDR3 too. CDR3 residues: CSADGYTF. CDR3 nucleotide sequence: TGCAGTGCTGATGGCTACACCTTC. V and J are TRBV20-1 and TRBJ1-2; D not certain. Trimming pared 5 bases from V and 6 bases from J, leaving 1 base between. Germline CDR1 is DFQATT and CDR2 is SNEGSKA (reference sequence). The CDR3 is 8 amino acids.

V and J are TRBV15 and TRBJ2-3, with D perhaps matching TRBD2 (5 bases). The CDR3 is 15 residues long. Germline V gene lookup returns CDR1 LNHNV and CDR2 YYDKDF (reference sequence). Trimming cost V 8 bases and J 0 bases, with 15 bases left between them. CDR3 loop: CATGRRGESTDTQYF. CDR3 coding DNA: TGTGCCACCGGCCGACGGGGAGAAAGCACAGATACGCAGTATTTT.

The gene calls are TRBV6-5 and TRBJ1-2; 7 bases map to TRBD1. Germline lookup yields CDR1 MNHEY and CDR2 SVGAGI. There are 12 residues in the CDR3. V shed 7 bases and J 7 bases; nucleotides not matched to a gene: 6. The CDR3 nucleotides are TGTGCCAGCACCGACAGGGTGGGTGGCTACACCTTC. It codes for CASTDRVGGYTF.